Below, 11 T cell receptor beta chains from the same sample are listed, as sequenced in a study of T cells in localized non-small cell lung cancer (dated by TCRdb to the early 2020s). The library was prepared using the immunoSEQ multiplex PCR assay. Entries here come from immuneACCESS through TCRdb and include only in-frame sequences with V and J called. Some clones fail to appear in such tables; in the studies checked, an unresolved V gene covers under half of the shortfall, and the cause of the remainder is unknown. The sample contains 20,000 to 25,000 clones, around nine tenths of them found a single time. Of the sample, around 7% falls within the top ten clones. The material sequenced was peripheral blood, taken before any cancer treatment. The source is a male donor older than 55 with stage I squamous cell lung carcinoma.

The chain has TRBV18 and TRBJ2-1, with TRBD1 identical over 7 bases. Germline V lookup: CDR1 KGHSH, CDR2 LQKENI. Trimming took 6 bases from V and 12 from J; bases not matched to a gene: 14. The CDR3 sequence is 14 residues long. The CDR3 region has the DNA TGTGCCAGCTCGCTAAAGGAAACAGGGGTTGGGCAGTTCTTC. Translating it yields CASSLKETGVGQFF.

V gene TRBV19 combines with J gene TRBJ2-1; TRBD1 might be the D (6 bases). This CDR3 spans 17 amino acids. V was pared by 6 bases and J by 0 bases, with 18 bases between. CDR1 LNHDA and CDR2 SQIVND come from the germline V gene (reference sequence). The CDR3 DNA sequence: TGTGCCAGTAGGCGTTCTACAGGGTCCCCCTCCTACAATGAGCAGTTCTTC. Encoded protein: CASRRSTGSPSYNEQFF.

The CDR3 protein is CASSGWGGTDTQYF. The CDR3 bases are TGTGCCAGTAGTGGGTGGGGAGGGACAGATACGCAGTATTTT. The chain is built from TRBV19 and TRBJ2-3; TRBD2 agrees at 7 bases. Trimming removed 5 bases from V and 3 bases from J; junction bases left unmatched: 5. Germline V CDR1 and CDR2: LNHDA, SQIVND (reference sequence). The CDR3 is 14 residues long.

This sequence joins TRBV10-3 and TRBJ1-1, with D tentatively TRBD1 (5 bases). CDR3 length: 14 residues. Trimming pared 0 bases from V and 4 bases from J, leaving 9 bases between. Looked up from germline, CDR1 is ENHRY and CDR2 is SYGVKD. CDR3 sequence: CAISESGAVTEAFF. The CDR3 DNA is TGTGCCATCAGTGAGTCAGGGGCCGTCACTGAAGCTTTCTTT.

The rearrangement links TRBV7-9 to TRBJ1-1; no firm D call. Germline-derived CDR1 and CDR2 are SEHNR and FQNEAQ (reference sequence). CDR3 size: 14 residues. The germline V and J ends were trimmed by 3 bases and 1 base, with 9 bases remaining between them. CDR3 sequence reads: CASSLTSGNTEAFF. In DNA, the CDR3 is TGTGCCAGCAGCTTGACCTCAGGGAACACTGAAGCTTTCTTT.

V and J are TRBV5-4 and TRBJ1-2, with TRBD1 matching 7 bases. The CDR3 has 16 amino acids. The J segment lost 0 bases and the V segment lost 0 bases, leaving 5 bases of the junction unmatched. Germline V gives CDR1 SGHNT, CDR2 YYREEE (reference sequence). The CDR3 DNA is TGTGCCAGCAGCTTGGGCAGGGGGGGAACTAACTATGGCTACACCTTC. Residues: CASSLGRGGTNYGYTF. Using reference TRBV5-4 and TRBJ1-2 for the parts outside the CDR3, the full variable domain is ETGVTQSPTHLIKTRGQQVTLRCSSQSGHNTVSWYQQALGQGPQFIFQYYREEENGRGNFPPRFSGLQFPNYSSELNVNALELDDSALYLCASSLGRGGTNYGYTFGSGTRLTVV.

The chain couples TRBV5-1 to TRBJ1-2; a weak D match, TRBD1 (6 bases). The CDR3 is 16 amino acids. CDR1 and CDR2 (germline): SGHRS, YFSETQ. V was clipped by 0 bases and J by 4 bases, with 16 bases between them. The CDR3 nucleotides are TGCGCCAGCAGCTTGGAGACGGGGGGCCTCAGCTATGGCTACACCTTC. Translated, it gives CASSLETGGLSYGYTF.

This clone turned up a few times. The rearrangement uses TRBV7-3 and TRBJ1-5; D gene ambiguous. V gave up 0 bases and J gave up 5 bases, with 5 bases separating them. The CDR3 spans 13 residues. Germline CDR1 and CDR2: SGHTA and FQGTGA. The CDR3 bases are TGTGCCAGCAGCTTAACGAGGGATCAGCCCCAGCATTTT. Encoded protein: CASSLTRDQPQHF.

The genes are TRBV27 and TRBJ1-2; 7 positions agree with TRBD1. Germline CDR1 and CDR2: MNHEY and SMNVEV (reference sequence). The length of the CDR3 is 13 residues. V lost 0 bases, J lost 8 bases, and 3 bases stayed unmatched. The CDR3 region is CASSLSGGAGYTF. The DNA of the CDR3 is TGTGCCAGCAGTTTATCAGGGGGCGCCGGCTACACCTTC.

The J gene is TRBJ1-1, the V gene TRBV14; TRBD1 might be the D (5 bases). The germline gives CDR1 SGHDN, CDR2 FVKESK. Trimming pared 0 bases from V and 3 bases from J, leaving 8 bases between. The CDR3 is 14 amino acids. In DNA form, the CDR3 reads TGTGCCAGCAGCCAAGACAGGGTGTACACTGAAGCTTTCTTT. Its protein product is CASSQDRVYTEAFF.

This clone was detected only a few times. The chain combines TRBV4-1 with TRBJ1-2; D perhaps matches TRBD1 (6 bases). Trimming pared 0 bases from V and 4 bases from J, leaving 9 bases between. This CDR3 spans 14 amino acids. The V gene's germline CDR1 is MGHRA and CDR2 YSYEKL. This CDR3 reads CASSQDTGSYGYTF. The DNA of the CDR3 is TGCGCCAGCAGCCAAGATACAGGGAGCTATGGCTACACCTTC.